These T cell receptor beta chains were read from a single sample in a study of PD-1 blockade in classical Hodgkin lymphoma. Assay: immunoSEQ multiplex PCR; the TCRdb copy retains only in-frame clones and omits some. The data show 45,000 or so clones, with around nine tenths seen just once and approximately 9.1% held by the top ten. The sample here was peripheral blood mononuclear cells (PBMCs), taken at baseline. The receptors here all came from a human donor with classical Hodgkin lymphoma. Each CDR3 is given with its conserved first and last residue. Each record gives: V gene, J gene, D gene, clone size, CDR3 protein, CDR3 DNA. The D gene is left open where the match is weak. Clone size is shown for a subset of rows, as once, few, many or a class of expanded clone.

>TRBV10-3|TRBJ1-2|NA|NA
CAISGGGEPLYGYTF
TGTGCCATCAGCGGGGGTGGGGAGCCCCTCTATGGCTACACCTTC
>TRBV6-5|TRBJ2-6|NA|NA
CASSPQVSGANVLTF
TGTGCCAGCAGCCCACAAGTCTCTGGGGCCAACGTCCTGACTTTC
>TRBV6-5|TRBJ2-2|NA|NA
CASSPLHTGELFF
TGTGCCAGCAGTCCCCTTCACACCGGGGAGCTGTTTTTT
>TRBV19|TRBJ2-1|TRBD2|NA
CASSAPGLAPNEQFF
TGTGCCAGTAGTGCTCCGGGACTAGCGCCCAATGAGCAGTTCTTC
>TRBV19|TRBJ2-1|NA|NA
CASSIGYNEQFF
TGTGCCAGTAGTATTGGATACAATGAGCAGTTCTTC
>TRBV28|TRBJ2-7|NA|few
CASGTYWAASYEQYF
TGTGCCAGCGGGACCTACTGGGCGGCGTCCTACGAGCAGTACTTC
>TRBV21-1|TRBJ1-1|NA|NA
CASPSLHPGGGYKNTEAFF
TGTGCCAGCCCTTCTCTTCACCCCGGCGGGGGCTATAAAAACACTGAAGCTTTCTTT
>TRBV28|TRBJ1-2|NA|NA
CASSLWAGGTLNYGYTF
TGTGCCAGCAGTTTATGGGCGGGGGGGACCCTTAACTATGGCTACACCTTC
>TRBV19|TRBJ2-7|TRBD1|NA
CASTSGQGPSYEQYF
TGTGCCAGTACCTCCGGACAGGGGCCGTCCTACGAGCAGTACTTC
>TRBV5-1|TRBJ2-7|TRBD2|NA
CASSFASGTYEQYF
TGCGCCAGCAGCTTCGCTAGCGGAACCTACGAGCAGTACTTC
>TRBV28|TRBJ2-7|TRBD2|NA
CASSFGLGGAPYEQYF
TGTGCCAGCAGTTTCGGTTTGGGAGGGGCCCCCTACGAGCAGTACTTC
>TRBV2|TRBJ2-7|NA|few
CASTMMDSYEQYF
TGTGCCAGCACCATGATGGACAGCTACGAGCAGTACTTC
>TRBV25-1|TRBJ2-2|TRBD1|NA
CASSESLWGQRNTGELFF
TGTGCCAGCAGTGAATCCTTGTGGGGACAGCGGAACACCGGGGAGCTGTTTTTT
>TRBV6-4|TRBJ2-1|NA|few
CASSDATSGHNEQFF
TGTGCCAGCAGTGACGCGACATCCGGGCACAATGAGCAGTTCTTC
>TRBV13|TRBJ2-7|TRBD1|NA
CASSLDRDEQYF
TGTGCCAGCAGCCTGGACAGGGACGAGCAGTACTTC
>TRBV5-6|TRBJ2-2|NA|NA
CASSWSAGELFF
TGTGCCAGCAGCTGGTCTGCCGGGGAGCTGTTTTTT
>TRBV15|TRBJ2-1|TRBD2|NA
CATSVPGLAGNEQFF
TGTGCCACCAGCGTCCCGGGACTAGCGGGTAATGAGCAGTTCTTC
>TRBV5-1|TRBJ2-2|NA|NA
CASSAGTKANTGELFF
TGCGCCAGCAGCGCCGGGACAAAAGCGAACACCGGGGAGCTGTTTTTT
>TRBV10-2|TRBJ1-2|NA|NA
CASSTGSHGYTF
TGCGCCAGCAGTACAGGATCCCATGGCTACACCTTC
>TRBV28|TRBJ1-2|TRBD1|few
CASSLRQGAYGYTF
TGTGCCAGCAGTTTACGGCAGGGGGCCTATGGCTACACCTTC
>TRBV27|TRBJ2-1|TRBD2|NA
CASSQSLAGVHNEQFF
TGTGCCAGCAGCCAGTCTCTAGCGGGAGTTCACAATGAGCAGTTCTTC
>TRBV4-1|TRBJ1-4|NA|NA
CASSQATGQYEKLFF
TGCGCCAGCAGCCAAGCCACAGGGCAGTATGAAAAACTGTTTTTT
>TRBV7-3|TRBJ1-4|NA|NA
CASLSNEKLFF
TGTGCCAGCTTATCTAATGAAAAACTGTTTTTT
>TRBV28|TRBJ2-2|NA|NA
CASSSWGNTGELFF
TGTGCCAGCAGTTCATGGGGGAACACCGGGGAGCTGTTTTTT